This T cell receptor (beta chain) was captured in a study of T cells in Graves' hyperthyroidism and ophthalmopathy (dated by TCRdb to the late 2010s). A note on the overall study: Peripheral blood was sampled at the time of initial diagnosis, prior to any treatment. To identify distinguishing TCR V-J signatures, a discovery cohort of 95 to 100 patients was used, comprising under 45 with Graves' ophthalmopathy and approximately 58 with stable Graves' hyperthyroidism. TCR Vbeta CDR3 sequencing of around 130 peripheral blood samples (roughly 41 ophthalmopathy, about 75 hyperthyroidism and approximately 17 progressor patients) is reported in the paper. After sampling, hyperthyroidism patients received methimazole starting at 30 mg daily, and ophthalmopathy patients received high-dose intravenous methylprednisolone. In addition, the study compared T-cell repertoires in thyroid tissue and in blood from about 6 Graves' hyperthyroidism patients. An independent validation cohort of fewer than 20 hyperthyroidism patients and approximately 17 patients who later progressed to ophthalmopathy tested prospective prediction of ophthalmopathy. For training and testing, the 100 or so patients in the discovery cohort were randomly divided in a 7:3 ratio.

On the study overall, not on this receptor specifically: Ophthalmopathy was separated from stable hyperthyroidism by a 13 V-J signature model, with 85% to 90% sensitivity and approximately 81% specificity obtained in cross-validation and 80%/75% obtained in testing. Sample size was not statistically predetermined, and investigators were not blinded to group allocation. In validation, progression to ophthalmopathy was predicted by the model with almost 71% sensitivity and around 75% specificity, a median of roughly six months before onset. Most expanded thyroid clonotypes (frequency above 0.001) were also found in blood, which suggests that blood repertoires may mirror thyroid immune responses.

The TCR beta CDR3 regions were amplified from the RNA transcripts. The TCR CDR3 was subjected to a first round of RT-PCR using the HTBI primer set and the Qiagen OneStep RT-PCR kit. Libraries were constructed in a second round of multiplex PCR, after which size selection and purification were carried out. Paired-end sequencing of the libraries was performed with 100 bp reads on an Illumina HiSeq2000. In the original analysis: SOAPnuke was used to process the raw data, with reads discarded if the reads contained adapters or uncalled bases, had a mean Phred below 15, or lacked an exact constant-primer or identifier match. COPE v1.2.5 was used to merge high-quality paired reads, and clonotypes were defined as unique nucleotide sequences. Clonotypes were aligned to IMGT TRBV, TRBD and TRBJ reference segments using MiTCR v1.1. Analysis was restricted to V-J combinations with a frequency above 0.0001, which covered roughly 99% of repertoires. The TCS score was defined as the ratio of F50 (clonal expansion) to E x V (chaos), calculated using BLOSUM62-based TCRdist between CDR3 peptides within each V-J. Welch's t-statistics and random forest reduced around 510 V-J features to 13, which were used in a naive Bayes classifier (R e1071). The public reads were reanalyzed by TCRdb: fastp trimming at Q25, MiXCR alignment, in-frame beta chains only. For every CDR3 protein sequence, its rows merge into one entry that carries the most common genes and DNA. What appears here as the V and J calls and clone size reflects TCRdb's work, not the paper's. For this sample there are about 420,000 distinct CDR3 sequences; roughly 15% appear just once. The top ten hold 5.3% of the sample.

This clonotype was recorded many times. Its cognate antigen has yet to be identified. No quality values exist for individual bases; no much larger clone is one base distant. Graves' hyperthyroidism was defined as stable when no progression to ophthalmopathy occurred over 18 months of follow-up. Hyperthyroidism patients were newly diagnosed, with disease duration under 2 months, and aged 18 to 65 years. Any patient with an uncontrolled infection, another autoimmune disease, pregnancy or lactation was excluded. Diagnoses relied on clinical symptoms, serum thyroxine and TRAb, thyroid ultrasound and orbital computed tomography. PBMCs were separated from around 9.1 ml of fresh peripheral blood using Ficoll-Paque density gradient centrifugation. Total RNA was extracted with Trizol reagent, and quality was checked on an Agilent 2100 Bioanalyzer. V is reduced by 2 bases and J by 4 bases, leaving a spacing of 10 bases between them. Reading from cysteine to phenylalanine, the CDR3 counts 14 amino acids. The only DNA kept is the CDR3, 42 bases in frame from the first base. Looking up the germline V gene yields CDR1 MNHEY and CDR2 SVGAGI.

The sequencing input was blood. The rearrangement combines TRBV6-5 with TRBJ2-3, with the D segment identity uncertain. The source of this sequence is a woman aged 18-35 years with Graves' hyperthyroidism. The CDR3 protein sequence reads: CASSYRGRSDTQYF. The DNA reads TGTGCCAGCAGTTACCGTGGCAGGTCAGATACGCAGTATTTT.